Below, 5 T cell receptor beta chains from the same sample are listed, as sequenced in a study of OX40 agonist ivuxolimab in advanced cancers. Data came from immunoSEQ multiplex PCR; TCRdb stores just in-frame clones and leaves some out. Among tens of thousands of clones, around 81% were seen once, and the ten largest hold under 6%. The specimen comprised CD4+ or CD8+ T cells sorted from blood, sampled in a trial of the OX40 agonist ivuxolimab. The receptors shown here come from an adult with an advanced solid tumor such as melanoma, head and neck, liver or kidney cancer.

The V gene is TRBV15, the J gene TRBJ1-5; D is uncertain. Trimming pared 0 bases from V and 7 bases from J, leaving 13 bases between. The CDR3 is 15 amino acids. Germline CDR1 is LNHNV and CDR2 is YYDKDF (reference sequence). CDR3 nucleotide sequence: TGTGCCACCAGCAGAGATGGGCGCGCGGAGCAGCCCCAGCATTTT. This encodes CATSRDGRAEQPQHF. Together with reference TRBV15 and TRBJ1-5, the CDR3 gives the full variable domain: DAMVIQNPRYQVTQFGKPVTLSCSQTLNHNVMYWYQQKSSQAPKLLFHYYDKDFNNEADTPDNFQSRRPNTSFCFLDIRSPGLGDTAMYLCATSRDGRAEQPQHFGDGTRLSIL.

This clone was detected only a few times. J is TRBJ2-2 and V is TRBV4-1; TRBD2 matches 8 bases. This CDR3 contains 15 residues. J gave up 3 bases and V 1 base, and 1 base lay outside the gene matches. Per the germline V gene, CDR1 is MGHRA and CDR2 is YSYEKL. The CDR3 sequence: CASSQALADTGELFF. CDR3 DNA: TGCGCCAGCAGCCAAGCACTAGCGGACACCGGGGAGCTGTTTTTT.

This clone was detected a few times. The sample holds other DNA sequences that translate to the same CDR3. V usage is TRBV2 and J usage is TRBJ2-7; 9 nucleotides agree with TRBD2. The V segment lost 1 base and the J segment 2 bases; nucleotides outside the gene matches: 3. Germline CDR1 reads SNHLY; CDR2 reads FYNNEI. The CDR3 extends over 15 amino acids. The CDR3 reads CASSEGLAGTYEQYF. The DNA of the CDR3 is TGTGCCAGCAGTGAAGGGCTAGCGGGGACCTACGAGCAGTACTTC.

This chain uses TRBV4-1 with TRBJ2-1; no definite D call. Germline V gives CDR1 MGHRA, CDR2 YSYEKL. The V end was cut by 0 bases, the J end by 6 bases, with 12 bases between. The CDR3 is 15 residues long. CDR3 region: CASSQDEERLNEQFF. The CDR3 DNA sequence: TGCGCCAGCAGCCAAGATGAGGAACGGCTCAATGAGCAGTTCTTC.

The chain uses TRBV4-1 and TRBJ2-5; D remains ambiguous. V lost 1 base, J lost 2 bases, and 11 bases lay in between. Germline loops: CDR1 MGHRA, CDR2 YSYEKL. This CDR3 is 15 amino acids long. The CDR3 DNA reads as TGCGCCAGCAGCCAAGGAGTCGGCGGACAAGAGACCCAGTACTTC. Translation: CASSQGVGGQETQYF.